The 14 T cell receptor beta chains presented below share a single source sample, sequenced in a study of T cells after yellow fever vaccination. TCRdb reanalysed the 5' RACE reads using MiXCR and keeps one entry per CDR3 protein. The data show 500,000 to 650,000 distinct CDR3 sequences, roughly 14% seen once. The sequenced sample was PBMCs, obtained on the day of the yellow fever booster vaccination. These receptors came from a man younger than 45 who received the YFV17D yellow fever vaccine.

The rearrangement joins TRBV27 to TRBJ2-4; possible D gene TRBD1, 6 bases. This CDR3 has 14 residues. Germline V gene data show CDR1 as MNHEY and CDR2 as SMNVEV (reference sequence). Trimming removed 7 bases from V and 5 bases from J, with 15 bases in between. In DNA, the CDR3 is TGTGCCAGCACCCCATCTAGACAGGAAAACATTCAGTACTTC. It yields the protein CASTPSRQENIQYF.

In the case of this clonotype: One end of the junction is discordant with germline, which a read error may explain. The chain joins TRBV23-1 to TRBJ2-1; a possible D gene is TRBD2 (6 bases). TRBV23-1 is reported as an ORF; its role is uncertain. CDR3 size: 16 residues. The CDR3 nucleotides read TGCGCCAGCAGTCAGCTCCCTGAGCGGGCCTATAATGAGCAGTTCTTC. Its translation is CASSQLPERAYNEQFF.

The rearrangement joins TRBV4-3 to TRBJ2-2, with D possibly being TRBD2 (5 bases). This CDR3 contains 17 residues. The germline V gene encodes CDR1 LGHNA and CDR2 YSLEER. V was clipped by 0 bases and J by 3 bases, with 14 bases between them. The CDR3 loop is CASSQDLLRAHTGELFF. CDR3 sequence (DNA): TGCGCCAGCAGCCAAGACCTCCTGAGGGCACACACCGGGGAGCTGTTTTTT.

The rearrangement links TRBV5-1 to TRBJ2-1, with TRBD2 matching over 8 bases. Germline CDR1 reads SGHRS; CDR2 reads YFSETQ. Losses at the gene ends were 3 bases for V and 3 bases for J; bases not matched to a gene: 8. The CDR3 length is 16 residues. CDR3 nucleotides: TGCGCCAGCAGCTCTCTGACTAGCGCATTCTACAATGAGCAGTTCTTC. Translated, it gives CASSSLTSAFYNEQFF.

V is TRBV4-3 and J is TRBJ2-1; a weak D match, TRBD2 (6 bases). V was pared by 1 base and J by 9 bases, with 13 bases between. The CDR3 sequence is 14 residues long. Germline V CDR1 and CDR2: LGHNA, YSLEER. CDR3 loop: CASSQVSRGVEQFF. CDR3 sequence (DNA): TGCGCCAGCAGCCAAGTCTCGCGGGGAGTTGAGCAGTTCTTC.

There are many counts of this clonotype. The J gene is TRBJ2-1, the V gene TRBV5-1, with D unclear. This CDR3 is built from 12 residues. Per germline, CDR1 SGHRS and CDR2 YFSETQ. The V end was cut by 4 bases, the J end by 10 bases, with 12 bases between. CDR3 in amino acids: CASSSSGIEQFF. Here the CDR3 DNA reads TGCGCCAGCAGCAGTTCTGGGATCGAGCAGTTCTTC.

The chain is built from TRBV6-5 and TRBJ2-1; TRBD2 might be the D (5 bases). CDR1 and CDR2 from the germline V gene are MNHEY and SVGAGI. Trimming left V 2 bases short and J 10 bases short, with 12 bases between. This CDR3 is built from 13 residues. CDR3 nucleotide sequence: TGTGCCAGCAGTTACACGAAGGGCGGGGAGCAGTTCTTC. It translates to CASSYTKGGEQFF.

This clonotype has only a few counts. The chain joins TRBV9 to TRBJ2-5; tentatively, D is TRBD2 (6 bases). CDR3 length: 15 amino acids. Trimming cost V 1 base and J 5 bases, with 15 bases left between them. Germline V gene data show CDR1 as SGDLS and CDR2 as YYNGEE. The CDR3 reads CASSVLEGPWETQYF. CDR3 nucleotide sequence: TGTGCCAGCAGCGTATTGGAGGGTCCCTGGGAGACCCAGTACTTC.

This clonotype was seen repeatedly, ten times or more. This rearrangement joins TRBV12-3 or TRBV12-4 to TRBJ1-2, with D tentatively TRBD1 (5 bases). V lost 5 bases and J lost 5, with 12 bases in between. The CDR3 covers 13 residues. The CDR3 sequence: CASSGRGQYGYTF. CDR3 DNA: TGTGCCAGCAGTGGCCGCGGACAATATGGCTACACCTTC.

The rearrangement joins TRBV4-3 to TRBJ1-4; 11 bases match TRBD1. Germline V gene lookup returns CDR1 LGHNA and CDR2 YSLEER. V shed 0 bases and J 8 bases; nucleotides not matched to a gene: 5. The CDR3 contains 16 residues. Here the CDR3 DNA reads TGCGCCAGCAGCCAAGAGCGCGGGACAGGGGGAGAAAAACTGTTTTTT. This translates into CASSQERGTGGEKLFF.

The chain employs TRBV11-2 and TRBJ2-3; a possible D gene is TRBD2 (6 bases). The CDR3 extends over 13 amino acids. With 1 base removed from V and 12 bases from J, the gap between germline ends came to 14 bases. Germline CDR1 reads SGHAT; CDR2 reads FQNNGV. This CDR3 reads CASSLVSRDPQYF. In DNA, the CDR3 is TGTGCCAGCAGCTTAGTATCGCGGGACCCCCAGTATTTT.

This clonotype was detected a few times. CDR3 loop: CASSEQIANTGELFF. For the CDR3, the DNA is TGTGCCAGCAGCGAACAGATCGCGAACACCGGGGAGCTGTTTTTT. The chain combines TRBV9 with TRBJ2-2; D is ambiguous. Germline CDR1 and CDR2: SGDLS and YYNGEE. The CDR3 is 15 amino acids. Deletions cut 3 bases from V and 0 bases from J, with 9 bases between.

This clonotype appeared a few times. The chain combines TRBV29-1 with TRBJ2-5; 7 bases are a match to TRBD1. This CDR3 comprises 13 residues. Germline values: CDR1 SQVTM, CDR2 ANQGSEA. V gave up 4 bases and J gave up 5 bases; unmatched junction bases: 7. Here the CDR3 DNA reads TGCAGCGTTGGTAGGGGGCAAGGGGAGACCCAGTACTTC. This translates into CSVGRGQGETQYF. The full variable domain, its missing parts supplied by reference TRBV29-1 and TRBJ2-5, is SAVISQKPSRDICQRGTSLTIQCQVDSQVTMMFWYRQQPGQSLTLIATANQGSEATYESGFVIDKFPISRPNLTFSTLTVSNMSPEDSSIYLCSVGRGQGETQYFGPGTRLLVL.

This chain connects TRBV29-1 to TRBJ1-1, with D perhaps TRBD1 (5 bases). This CDR3 contains 12 residues. Germline lookup yields CDR1 SQVTM and CDR2 ANQGSEA. V lost 4 bases, J lost 0 bases, and 6 bases lay in between. The CDR3: CSVGDLNTEAFF. The DNA of the CDR3 is TGCAGCGTTGGGGACTTGAACACTGAAGCTTTCTTT.